What follows describes a single T cell receptor (beta chain). The CDR3 totals 14 residues. Per the germline V gene, CDR1 is SQVTM and CDR2 is ANQGSEA. V gave up 5 bases and J gave up 8 bases; unmatched junction bases: 10. Followed longitudinally, the Seattle patients had been enrolled during active infection. This sample was included in a study of blood T cell repertoires in COVID-19. Study-level background: Whether acute or convalescent, the COVID-19 samples came from the United States, Italy and Spain.

In the original workflow: Amplification from reference gene primers served as the basis for estimated nucleated cell counts. Assay used: immunoSEQ multiplex PCR; TCRdb lists only in-frame clones, some missing. The D gene and trimming were derived from the DNA, and the V and J assignments and clone size from that table. This sample has 150,000 to 200,000 clones, with roughly 90% found just once. The V and J genes are TRBV29-1 and TRBJ2-2; 8 bases fit TRBD1. The clonotype was recovered from a man aged 25 to 40 with COVID-19, enrolled during active disease. Sequenced sample: peripheral blood. The CDR3 DNA is TGCAGCGTTTACGAAGGACAGGGACCAGGGGAGCTGTTTTTT. It yields the protein CSVYEGQGPGELFF.